The text below deals with one T cell receptor beta chain. Its antigen is undetermined. This CDR3 comprises 13 residues. Looked up from germline, CDR1 is SGHTA and CDR2 is FQGNSA. V shed 4 bases and J shed 3 bases, with 9 bases lying between them. The sample comes from a study of T-cell memory formation after mild COVID-19. Study-level background: The TCR clusters were mostly specific to one donor. Study findings and constraints: What remained unconfirmed was the SARS-CoV-2 specificity of second-wave clones peaking on day 37.

TCRdb re-analysed the 5' RACE reads in MiXCR, keeping a single row per CDR3 protein. This table has around 370,000 distinct CDR3 sequences, under 25% appearing once. J is TRBJ2-5 and V is TRBV7-2; D is unclear. Sequenced input: PBMCs or a T cell subset sorted from them (not recorded which). This receptor was obtained from an adult woman who had mild COVID-19 (a few samples of this study predate the infection). Cell type and time point are not known. This CDR3 is CASSSQSEETQYF. The CDR3 DNA follows: TGTGCCAGCAGCTCCCAGTCCGAAGAGACCCAGTACTTC.